These 20 T cell receptor beta chains were all obtained from the same sample, sequenced in a study of cytomegalovirus exposure and HLA in healthy donors (dated 2017 in TCRdb). The library was made by the immunoSEQ multiplex PCR assay. For the multiplex PCR, a mixture combining 60 forward primers for TCR Vbeta segments and 13 reverse primers for TCR Jbeta segments was used. Here the immuneACCESS table is served through TCRdb, limited to in-frame sequences with V and J called. Missing clones are a known gap in these copies; in checked studies unresolved V genes cover under half, and the rest lacks a known reason. The sample profile shows about 190,000 clones; 70% to 75% of them were found once. About 5% of the sample rests with the top ten. The sequenced material came from PBMCs. The receptors here all came from a man under 40 in good health and CMV-seropositive.

V usage is TRBV5-1 and J usage is TRBJ2-1; 13 bases agree with TRBD2. CDR3 length: 16 amino acids. CDR1 and CDR2 (germline): SGHRS, YFSETQ. V was pared by 4 bases and J by 4 bases, with 5 bases of the junction left unmatched. Here the CDR3 DNA reads TGCGCCAGCAGCATTCGGACTAGCGGGGGATACAATGAGCAGTTCTTC. The encoded protein is CASSIRTSGGYNEQFF.

The rearrangement links TRBV15 to TRBJ2-5; the D is unclear. Germline V gene lookup returns CDR1 LNHNV and CDR2 YYDKDF (reference sequence). The CDR3 has 13 residues. Trimming took off 1 base at V and 9 bases at J, with 12 bases between the two ends. The chain's CDR3 is CATSRGEPRSQYF. In nucleotides, the CDR3 is TGTGCCACCAGCAGAGGCGAGCCTAGATCCCAGTACTTC.

The chain links TRBV7-9 to TRBJ1-2; D is uncertain. Germline V gene data show CDR1 as SEHNR and CDR2 as FQNEAQ (reference sequence). The CDR3 loop spans 13 amino acids. Trimming stripped 7 bases from V and 1 base from J, with 10 bases between. The CDR3 protein is CASTRSGNYGYTF. The CDR3 DNA reads TGTGCCAGCACCCGTTCCGGTAACTATGGCTACACCTTC.

This chain uses TRBV25-1 with TRBJ2-1; 14 positions agree with TRBD2. The CDR3 loop spans 18 amino acids. From germline, CDR1 is MGHDK and CDR2 SYGVNS. V was clipped by 10 bases and J by 5 bases; unmatched bases: 16. CDR3 nucleotide sequence: TGTGCCATTATGCCGTCCGGGACTAGCGGGAGACCCCACAATGAGCAGTTCTTC. This gives the protein CAIMPSGTSGRPHNEQFF.

The chain carries TRBV19 and TRBJ2-7; TRBD2 matches at 13 bases. CDR1 is LNHDA and CDR2 is SQIVND in the germline V gene (reference sequence). The CDR3 runs 13 residues. V was pared by 9 bases and J by 3 bases, with 2 bases of the junction left unmatched. CDR3 amino acids: CASGTSGNYEQYF. The CDR3 DNA follows: TGTGCCAGCGGGACTAGCGGGAACTACGAGCAGTACTTC.

The V gene is TRBV28, the J gene TRBJ1-4; possible D gene TRBD1, 5 bases. In germline, CDR1 is MDHEN, CDR2 SYDVKM. V lost 7 bases to trimming and J lost 7 bases, with 19 bases between them. This CDR3 has 15 residues. This chain's CDR3 is CASIETQGLSEKLFF. DNA of the CDR3: TGTGCCAGCATCGAAACCCAGGGATTGAGTGAAAAACTGTTTTTT.

The chain recombines TRBV9 with TRBJ2-1; 15 positions agree with TRBD2. The V gene end was trimmed by 4 bases and the J gene end by 8 bases; junction bases not matched to a gene: 10. CDR1 SGDLS and CDR2 YYNGEE come from the germline V gene. The CDR3 is made up of 17 amino acids. The CDR3 is CASSPSGLAGGPDEQFF. CDR3 nucleotides: TGTGCCAGCAGCCCTTCCGGACTAGCGGGAGGGCCTGATGAGCAGTTCTTC. Full variable domain (remainder filled in from reference TRBV9 and TRBJ2-1): DSGVTQTPKHLITATGQRVTLRCSPRSGDLSVYWYQQSLDQGLQFLIQYYNGEERAKGNILERFSAQQFPDLHSELNLSSLELGDSALYFCASSPSGLAGGPDEQFFGPGTRLTVL.

Only a few counts were recorded for this clone. CDR3 loop: CASSARTSGGSYEQYF. CDR3 bases: TGTGCCAGCTCAGCCCGGACTAGCGGGGGCTCCTACGAGCAGTACTTC. The rearrangement links TRBV18 to TRBJ2-7; 13 positions match TRBD2. The germline V gene encodes CDR1 KGHSH and CDR2 LQKENI. V trimming: 5 bases; J trimming: 0 bases; junction bases outside the gene matches: 4. The CDR3 sequence is 16 residues long.

The J gene is TRBJ2-7, the V gene TRBV4-2, with D tentatively TRBD1 (5 bases). Germline V gene sequence: CDR1 LGHNA, CDR2 YNFKEQ. V shed 4 bases and J shed 0 bases, with 16 bases lying between them. The CDR3 totals 16 residues. The CDR3 sequence: CASSPSIVDSSYEQYF. In nucleotides, the CDR3 is TGTGCCAGCAGCCCTTCAATAGTTGACAGCTCCTACGAGCAGTACTTC.

The V call is TRBV18, the J call TRBJ2-5, with TRBD1 identical over 7 bases. Germline CDR1 and CDR2: KGHSH and LQKENI. The CDR3 consists of 15 residues. J lost 4 bases, V lost 3 bases, and 8 bases had no gene match. The CDR3: CASSPRQGWGETQYF. Written as DNA, the CDR3 is TGTGCCAGCTCACCCCGACAGGGATGGGGAGAGACCCAGTACTTC.

This clone was detected a few times. The genes are TRBV7-9 and TRBJ2-1; 10 bases fit TRBD1. This CDR3 is built from 16 residues. The germline gives CDR1 SEHNR, CDR2 FQNEAQ (reference sequence). With 5 bases clipped from V and 8 bases from J, the junction kept 12 bases outside the gene matches. The CDR3 DNA sequence: TGTGCCAGCAGCCCCACCGGGACAGGGGAACGGGATGAGCAGTTCTTC. Its translation is CASSPTGTGERDEQFF.

The rearrangement links TRBV6-5 to TRBJ2-7; D is unresolved. Trimming left V 7 bases short and J 0 bases short, with 16 bases between. Germline values: CDR1 MNHEY, CDR2 SVGAGI. The length of the CDR3 is 15 residues. CDR3 nucleotide sequence: TGTGCCAGCAAATGGAGTGCTCTTTTCTCCTACGAGCAGTACTTC. Translation: CASKWSALFSYEQYF.

The gene calls are TRBV2 and TRBJ1-6; D is possibly TRBD1 (6 bases). The ends were cut back, 3 bases at V and 7 bases at J, with 13 bases in the middle. The length of the CDR3 is 15 residues. The germline V gene has CDR1 SNHLY and CDR2 FYNNEI. CDR3 region: CASSEPRGRNSPLHF. DNA of the CDR3: TGTGCCAGCAGTGAGCCCAGGGGTCGGAATTCACCCCTCCACTTT.

CDR3 protein: CAISGLARTDTQYF. CDR3 sequence (DNA): TGTGCCATCAGTGGACTAGCGCGCACAGATACGCAGTATTTT. This chain uses TRBV10-3 with TRBJ2-3; 8 bases fit TRBD2. CDR1 and CDR2 (germline): ENHRY, SYGVKD. With V trimmed by 4 bases and J by 1 base, 1 base remained unmatched. The CDR3 consists of 14 residues.

The chain combines TRBV18 with TRBJ1-2; D might be TRBD1 (5 bases). Looked up from germline, CDR1 is KGHSH and CDR2 is LQKENI. The V and J ends lost 1 base and 1 base respectively, with 10 bases between them. There are 15 residues in the CDR3. The CDR3 region is CASSPQGAGNYGYTF. The CDR3 DNA is TGTGCCAGCTCACCACAAGGGGCCGGTAACTATGGCTACACCTTC.

The table lists this clone with a count of one. V and J are TRBV28 and TRBJ2-3; TRBD2 might be the D (6 bases). V gave up 2 bases and J gave up 5 bases, with 17 bases separating them. Germline V CDR1 and CDR2: MDHEN, SYDVKM. The CDR3 is made up of 16 amino acids. As DNA, the CDR3 is TGTGCCAGCAGTTTAGGTAGCGGTGCCGGGGGAGATACGCAGTATTTT. It translates to CASSLGSGAGGDTQYF. The full variable domain, rest sourced from reference TRBV28 and TRBJ2-3, is DVKVTQSSRYLVKRTGEKVFLECVQDMDHENMFWYRQDPGLGLRLIYFSYDVKMKEKGDIPEGYSVSREKKERFSLILESASTNQTSMYLCASSLGSGAGGDTQYFGPGTRLTVL.

CDR3 protein: CASSLAREQYF. CDR3 sequence (DNA): TGCGCCAGCAGCCTGGCCCGCGAGCAGTACTTC. The gene calls are TRBV5-1 and TRBJ2-7, with D hard to call. From germline, CDR1 is SGHRS and CDR2 YFSETQ. Deletions cut 4 bases from V and 6 bases from J, with 8 bases between. This CDR3 comprises 11 residues.

The chain employs TRBV6-5 and TRBJ2-7, with 8 bases lining up with TRBD1. V was clipped by 5 bases and J by 3 bases; unmatched bases: 9. Looked up from germline, CDR1 is MNHEY and CDR2 is SVGAGI. The CDR3 sequence is 15 residues long. CDR3 coding DNA: TGTGCCAGCAGTGCCGGGACAGGTGACGGCTACGAGCAGTACTTC. This translates into CASSAGTGDGYEQYF.

The CDR3 spells CASSGEGETGSSYEQYF. DNA for the CDR3: TGTGCCAGCAGTGGAGAAGGAGAGACAGGTTCTTCCTACGAGCAGTACTTC. This rearrangement joins TRBV2 to TRBJ2-7; D may be TRBD1 (6 bases). Germline lookup yields CDR1 SNHLY and CDR2 FYNNEI. This CDR3 contains 17 residues. The V and J ends lost 4 bases and 1 base respectively, with 20 bases between them.

The chain uses TRBV19 and TRBJ1-2; D remains ambiguous. CDR1 and CDR2 (germline): LNHDA, SQIVND (reference sequence). CDR3 length: 13 amino acids. Trimming took off 3 bases at V and 14 bases at J, with 19 bases between the two ends. CDR3 DNA: TGTGCCAGTAGTATCGGTAACCGAGTGAAATTGACCTTC. Its protein is CASSIGNRVKLTF.